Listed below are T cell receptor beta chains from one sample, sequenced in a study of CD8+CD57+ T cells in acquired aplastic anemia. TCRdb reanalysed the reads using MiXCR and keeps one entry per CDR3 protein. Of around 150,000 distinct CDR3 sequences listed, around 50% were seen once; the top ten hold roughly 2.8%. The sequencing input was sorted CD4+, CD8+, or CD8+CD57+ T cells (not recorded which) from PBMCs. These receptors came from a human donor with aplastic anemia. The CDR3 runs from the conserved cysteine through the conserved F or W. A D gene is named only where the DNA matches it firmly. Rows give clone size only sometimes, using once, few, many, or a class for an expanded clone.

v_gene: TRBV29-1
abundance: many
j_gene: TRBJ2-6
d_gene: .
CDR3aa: CSVGLSSGANVLTF
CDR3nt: TGCAGCGTTGGGTTAAGCTCTGGGGCCAACGTCCTGACTTTC

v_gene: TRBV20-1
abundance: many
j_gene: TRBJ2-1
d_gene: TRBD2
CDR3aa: CSAVTSGTEGHNEQFF
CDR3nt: TGCAGTGCTGTGACTAGCGGGACTGAGGGACACAATGAGCAGTTCTTC

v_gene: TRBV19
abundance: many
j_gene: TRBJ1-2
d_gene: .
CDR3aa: CASSRTDTYGYTF
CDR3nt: TGTGCCAGTAGTCGGACAGATACCTATGGCTACACCTTC

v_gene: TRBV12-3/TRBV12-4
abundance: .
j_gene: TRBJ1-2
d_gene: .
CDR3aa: CASSPVGGGYTF
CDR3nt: TGTGCCAGCAGTCCCGTAGGAGGGGGCTACACCTTC

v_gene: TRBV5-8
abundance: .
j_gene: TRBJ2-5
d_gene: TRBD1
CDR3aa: CASRAGTGGWETQYF
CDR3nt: TGTGCCAGCAGGGCCGGGACAGGGGGCTGGGAGACCCAGTACTTC

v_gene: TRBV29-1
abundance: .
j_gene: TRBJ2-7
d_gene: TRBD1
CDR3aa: CSVDKGQGAGEQYF
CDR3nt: TGCAGCGTTGATAAGGGACAGGGGGCAGGCGAGCAGTACTTC

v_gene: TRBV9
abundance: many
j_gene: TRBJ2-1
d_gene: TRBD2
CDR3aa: CASSVRLAGVGEQFF
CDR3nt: TGTGCCAGCAGCGTGCGACTAGCGGGAGTAGGTGAGCAGTTCTTC

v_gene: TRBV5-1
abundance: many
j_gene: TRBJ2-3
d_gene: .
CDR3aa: CASSSTDSDTQYF
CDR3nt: TGCGCCAGCAGCTCCACGGACTCAGATACGCAGTATTTT

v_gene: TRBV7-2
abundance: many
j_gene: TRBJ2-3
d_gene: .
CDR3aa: CASSLVRQAQYF
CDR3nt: TGTGCCAGCAGCTTAGTCAGACAGGCGCAGTATTTT

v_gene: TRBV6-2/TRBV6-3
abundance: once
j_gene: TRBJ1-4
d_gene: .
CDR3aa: CASRNPTVGEKLFF
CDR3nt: TGTGCCAGCAGGAACCCGACAGTTGGTGAAAAACTGTTTTTT

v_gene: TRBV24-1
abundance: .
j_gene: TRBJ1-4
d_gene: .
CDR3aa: CATSDSRTLNEKLFF
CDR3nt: TGTGCCACCAGTGATTCTAGGACGCTTAATGAAAAACTGTTTTTT

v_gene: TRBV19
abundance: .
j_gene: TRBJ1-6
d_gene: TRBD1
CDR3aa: CASSPDRGSPLHF
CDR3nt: TGTGCCAGTAGTCCCGACAGGGGCTCACCCCTCCACTTT

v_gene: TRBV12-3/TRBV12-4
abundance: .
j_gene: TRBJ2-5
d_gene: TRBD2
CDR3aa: CASSFLAGETQYF
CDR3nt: TGTGCCAGCAGTTTCCTAGCGGGAGAGACCCAGTACTTC

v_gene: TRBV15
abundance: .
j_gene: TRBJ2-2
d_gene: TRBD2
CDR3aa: CATSRADGTSGELFF
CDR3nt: TGTGCCACCAGCAGGGCCGATGGGACTAGCGGGGAGCTGTTTTTT

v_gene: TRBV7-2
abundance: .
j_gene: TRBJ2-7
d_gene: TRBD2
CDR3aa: CASSPRWGGREQYF
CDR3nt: TGTGCCAGCAGCCCGAGGTGGGGAGGGCGCGAGCAGTACTTC

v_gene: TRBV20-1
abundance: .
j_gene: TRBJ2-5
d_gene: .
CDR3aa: CSARDGQGRETQYF
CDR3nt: TGCAGTGCTAGAGACGGGCAGGGCCGGGAGACCCAGTACTTC

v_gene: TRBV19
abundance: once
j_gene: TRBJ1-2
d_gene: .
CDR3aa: CASSRKGQIGGYTF
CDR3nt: TGTGCCAGTAGCAGAAAAGGACAGATCGGCGGCTACACCTTC